Listed below are T cell receptor beta chains from one sample, sequenced in a study of sequential checkpoint blockade in melanoma. Assay used: immunoSEQ multiplex PCR; TCRdb lists only in-frame clones, some missing. The sample has some 9,600 clones, 20% to 30% seen once. The specimen comprised tumor tissue (inferred from file names), sampled from a patient given nivolumab and ipilimumab in sequence. These receptors were collected from a human donor with melanoma. Both conserved end residues are part of each CDR3.

J gene	V gene	CDR3 protein
TRBJ2-7	TRBV30	CAWSEGLAGIFEQYF
TRBJ2-6	TRBV5-1	CASSSTGQGTPGANVLTF
TRBJ1-6	TRBV11-3	CASSLDLLYSPLHF
TRBJ2-3	TRBV11-3	CASSWREGVTDTQYF
TRBJ1-3	TRBV9	CASSAAAGRGGNTIYF
TRBJ2-1	TRBV29-1	CSVTGGYYNEQFF
TRBJ1-1	TRBV6-7	CAIGGTGLNTEAFF
TRBJ2-2	TRBV28	CASTSPAGGNTGELFF
TRBJ1-3	TRBV11-3	CASSLQKLSGNTIYF
TRBJ1-1	TRBV19	CASSIYRSEAFF
TRBJ2-1	TRBV30	CAWSVQGPPLYNEQFF
TRBJ1-3	TRBV5-1	CASSLIGEWGSGNTIYF
TRBJ2-1	TRBV6-8	CASSYLRGAFYNEQFF
TRBJ1-4	TRBV4-1	CASSHQGRGLTNEKLFF
TRBJ2-5	TRBV30	CAWSVRQVQETQYF
TRBJ2-5	TRBV18	CASSPGQGARETQYF
TRBJ1-1	TRBV9	CASSLTTGVGTEAFF
TRBJ1-2	TRBV6-8	CASRDPGQGAFGYTF
TRBJ2-4	TRBV30	CAWSVERALIQYF
TRBJ1-6	TRBV11-3	CASSLGDPYYSPLHF
TRBJ2-1	TRBV9	CASSASEGASGNNEQFF
TRBJ2-6	TRBV6-8	CASSYSGTGISGANVLTF
TRBJ2-1	TRBV5-1	CASSTRWGLADDNEQFF
TRBJ2-1	TRBV28	CASTATSGSHNEQFF
TRBJ1-2	TRBV28	CASSLKLTGYYGYTF
TRBJ2-7	TRBV6-8	CASRATAGPTTQYF
TRBJ2-5	TRBV11-3	CASSSRGSGGETQYF
TRBJ2-5	TRBV6-8	CASSYSSWGETQYF
TRBJ1-4	TRBV6-8	CASSYGGGGGEKLFF
TRBJ2-1	TRBV11-3	CASSLVGGDLYNEQFF
TRBJ2-5	TRBV11-3	CASSPNRGQETQYF
TRBJ2-7	TRBV11-3	CASSFPGQGQYEQYF
TRBJ1-1	TRBV5-1	CASSRGQGGGTEAFF
TRBJ2-1	TRBV29-1	CSVEGRVAGNEQFF
TRBJ1-2	TRBV4-1	CASSQDGPGVYGYTF
TRBJ1-5	TRBV6-8	CASSYSVTGVNQPQHF
TRBJ2-3	TRBV5-1	CASSLAGVGDTQYF
TRBJ1-5	TRBV6-8	CASSLQGSNQPQHF
TRBJ2-2	TRBV12-2	CASAPGDRGWELFF
TRBJ2-1	TRBV4-1	CASSQFIAEPYNEQFF
TRBJ1-5	TRBV6-8	CASSYFSNQPQHF
TRBJ2-6	TRBV10-2	CASKKDRAQANVLTF
TRBJ2-1	TRBV30	CAWSPERENYNEQFF
TRBJ1-5	TRBV30	CAWSVKGGQPQHF
TRBJ2-5	TRBV6-8	CASSYGLAGESETQYF
TRBJ2-1	TRBV11-3	CASSLKLAGDNEQFF
TRBJ2-2	TRBV6-8	CASSLQGGTGELFF
TRBJ2-3	TRBV11-3	CASSLEPTSTDTQYF